This T cell receptor beta chain was retrieved from a study of T cell clonality in common variable immunodeficiency. Findings and limits, study-wide: Compared with healthy controls, CVID subjects showed increased TCRbeta clonality, mostly in about a third. Common variable immunodeficiency TCR beta sequences reportedly had fewer deletions and N-nucleotide insertions.

In this sample, this clone turned up a few times. Its target is not known. The read gets to within 3 residues of the CDR3 end, and the germline J gene fills in the rest. Reduced serum IgG, IgA and/or IgM plus specific antibody deficiency defined CVID. Replacement immunoglobulin had been given to every CVID subject for at least one year. The protocol was immunoSEQ multiplex PCR, while the TCRdb copy is restricted to in-frame clones and leaves out a portion. Sampling found 5,700 or so clones, none seen once. The CDR3 runs 14 residues. Losses at the gene ends were 6 bases for V and 4 bases for J; bases not matched to a gene: 5. Germline V gene data show CDR1 as MNHEY and CDR2 as SVGEGT.

This clonotype was sampled from a human donor with common variable immunodeficiency. The chain employs TRBV6-2 or TRBV6-3 and TRBJ2-1, with 8 bases that match TRBD1. Sequenced: peripheral blood mononuclear cells. The CDR3 spells CASSRDRSYNEQFF. The covered CDR3 bases are TGTGCCAGCAGCCGGGACAGGAGTTACAATGAG.